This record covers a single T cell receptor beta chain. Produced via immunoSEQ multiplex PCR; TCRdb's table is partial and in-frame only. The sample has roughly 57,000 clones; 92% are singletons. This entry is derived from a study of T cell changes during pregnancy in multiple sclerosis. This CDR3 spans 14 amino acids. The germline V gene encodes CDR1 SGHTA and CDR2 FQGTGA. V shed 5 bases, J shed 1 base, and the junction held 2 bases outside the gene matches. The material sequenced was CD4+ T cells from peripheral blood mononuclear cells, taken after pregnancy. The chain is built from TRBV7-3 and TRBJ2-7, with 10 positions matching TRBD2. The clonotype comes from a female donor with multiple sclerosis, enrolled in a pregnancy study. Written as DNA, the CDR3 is TGTGCCAGCAGCAGGACTAGCGGATCCTACGAGCAGTACTTC. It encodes CASSRTSGSYEQYF.